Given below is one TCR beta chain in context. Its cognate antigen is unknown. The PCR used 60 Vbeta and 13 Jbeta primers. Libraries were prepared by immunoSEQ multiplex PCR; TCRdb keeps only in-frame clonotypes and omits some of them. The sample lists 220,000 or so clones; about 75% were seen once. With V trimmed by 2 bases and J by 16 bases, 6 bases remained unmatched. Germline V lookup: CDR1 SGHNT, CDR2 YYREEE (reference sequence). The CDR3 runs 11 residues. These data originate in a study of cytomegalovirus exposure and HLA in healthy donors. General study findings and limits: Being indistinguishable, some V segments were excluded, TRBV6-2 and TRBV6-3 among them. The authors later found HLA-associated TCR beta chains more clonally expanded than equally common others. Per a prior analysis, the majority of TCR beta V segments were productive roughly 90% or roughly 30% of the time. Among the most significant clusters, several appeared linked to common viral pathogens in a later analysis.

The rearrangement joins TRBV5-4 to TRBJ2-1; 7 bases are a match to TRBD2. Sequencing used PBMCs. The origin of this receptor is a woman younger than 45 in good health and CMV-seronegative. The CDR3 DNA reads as TGTGCCAGCAGCTTTGGGACTATAGAATTCTTC. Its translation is CASSFGTIEFF.